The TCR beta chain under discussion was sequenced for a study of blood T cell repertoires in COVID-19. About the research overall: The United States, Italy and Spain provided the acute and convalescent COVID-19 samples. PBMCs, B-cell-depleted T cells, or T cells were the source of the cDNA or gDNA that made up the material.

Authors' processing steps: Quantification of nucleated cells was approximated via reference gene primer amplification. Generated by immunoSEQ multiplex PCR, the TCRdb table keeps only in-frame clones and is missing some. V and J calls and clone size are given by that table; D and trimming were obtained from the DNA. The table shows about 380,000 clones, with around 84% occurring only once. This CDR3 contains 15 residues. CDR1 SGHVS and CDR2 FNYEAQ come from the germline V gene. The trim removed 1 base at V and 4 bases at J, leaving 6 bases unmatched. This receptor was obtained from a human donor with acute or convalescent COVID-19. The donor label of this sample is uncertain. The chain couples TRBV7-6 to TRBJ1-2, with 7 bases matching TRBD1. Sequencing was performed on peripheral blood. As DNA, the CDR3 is TGTGCCAGCAGCTTAGAGGCCGGGACAGTCTATGGCTACACCTTC. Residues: CASSLEAGTVYGYTF.